Listed below are T cell receptor beta chains from one sample, sequenced in a study of T cell repertoires and HLA-DP antigens. TCRdb keeps only in-frame clones here, not all; method: immunoSEQ multiplex PCR. The sample carries about 73,000 clones, around 80% recorded once. Antigens for these TCRs are unknown. Sequenced material: CD4+ T cells from PBMCs. Receptors originate from a man aged 55 to 69 in good health and CMV-seronegative. CDR3s include the opening cysteine and the closing phenylalanine or tryptophan. A D gene is named only where the DNA matches it firmly. Only some rows state a clone size, as once, few, many or a class for expanded clones.

j_gene: TRBJ1-1; abundance: .; d_gene: .; v_gene: TRBV9; CDR3aa: CASSVGGAEHEAFF; CDR3nt: TGTGCCAGCAGCGTAGGAGGGGCGGAACACGAAGCTTTCTTT
j_gene: TRBJ2-1; abundance: .; d_gene: .; v_gene: TRBV19; CDR3aa: CASSIGGGANEQFF; CDR3nt: TGTGCCAGTAGTATAGGGGGCGGAGCCAATGAGCAGTTCTTC
j_gene: TRBJ1-2; abundance: .; d_gene: .; v_gene: TRBV29-1; CDR3aa: CSVEGRSVLYGYTF; CDR3nt: TGCAGCGTTGAAGGTCGGTCAGTCCTCTATGGCTACACCTTC
j_gene: TRBJ2-5; abundance: few; d_gene: TRBD2; v_gene: TRBV5-1; CDR3aa: CASSPAPSGREGETQYF; CDR3nt: TGCGCCAGCAGCCCGGCTCCTAGCGGGAGGGAAGGAGAGACCCAGTACTTC
j_gene: TRBJ2-1; abundance: .; d_gene: .; v_gene: TRBV15; CDR3aa: CATSRRSGSYNEQFF; CDR3nt: TGTGCCACCAGCAGGCGGTCAGGCTCCTACAATGAGCAGTTCTTC
j_gene: TRBJ2-3; abundance: .; d_gene: .; v_gene: TRBV5-4; CDR3aa: CASSPAGFSTDTQYF; CDR3nt: TGTGCCAGCAGCCCGGCGGGGTTTAGCACAGATACGCAGTATTTT
j_gene: TRBJ2-3; abundance: .; d_gene: TRBD2; v_gene: TRBV5-6; CDR3aa: CASSLVPAGGVDTQYF; CDR3nt: TGTGCCAGCAGCTTGGTGCCAGCGGGGGGGGTAGATACGCAGTATTTT
j_gene: TRBJ1-3; abundance: .; d_gene: TRBD1; v_gene: TRBV11-2; CDR3aa: CASSSLRDRGNTIYF; CDR3nt: TGTGCCAGCAGCTCCCTACGGGACAGGGGAAACACCATATATTTT
j_gene: TRBJ2-1; abundance: .; d_gene: TRBD2; v_gene: TRBV11-2; CDR3aa: CASSLGTSAGWEFF; CDR3nt: TGTGCCAGCAGCTTAGGGACTAGCGCGGGGTGGGAGTTCTTC
j_gene: TRBJ2-3; abundance: .; d_gene: .; v_gene: TRBV6-5; CDR3aa: CASSPRGRITDTQYF; CDR3nt: TGTGCCAGCAGTCCACGGGGCCGGATTACAGATACGCAGTATTTT
j_gene: TRBJ2-3; abundance: few; d_gene: .; v_gene: TRBV5-4; CDR3aa: CASSRDEGYTDTQYF; CDR3nt: TGTGCCAGCAGCCGGGACGAGGGTTACACAGATACGCAGTATTTT
j_gene: TRBJ1-2; abundance: few; d_gene: .; v_gene: TRBV28; CDR3aa: CASSLGGVGGNYGYTF; CDR3nt: TGTGCCAGCAGTCTAGGGGGGGTCGGGGGAAACTATGGCTACACCTTC
j_gene: TRBJ2-7; abundance: once; d_gene: TRBD2; v_gene: TRBV6-5; CDR3aa: CASSYSGASGGYEQYF; CDR3nt: TGTGCCAGCAGTTACTCTGGGGCTAGCGGGGGCTACGAGCAGTACTTC
j_gene: TRBJ1-1; abundance: .; d_gene: TRBD1; v_gene: TRBV18; CDR3aa: CASSPRGQGASEAFF; CDR3nt: TGTGCCAGCTCACCGCGGGGGCAGGGGGCTAGTGAAGCTTTCTTT
j_gene: TRBJ2-7; abundance: .; d_gene: .; v_gene: TRBV21-1; CDR3aa: CASSKALWVLFYEQYF; CDR3nt: TGTGCCAGCAGCAAAGCGCTTTGGGTCCTCTTCTACGAGCAGTACTTC
j_gene: TRBJ1-6; abundance: .; d_gene: TRBD1; v_gene: TRBV4-3; CDR3aa: CASSQDKDRGSNSPLHF; CDR3nt: TGCGCCAGCAGCCAAGATAAGGACAGGGGGTCTAATTCACCCCTCCACTTT
j_gene: TRBJ2-3; abundance: once; d_gene: .; v_gene: TRBV14; CDR3aa: CASSQGLRDTQYF; CDR3nt: TGTGCCAGCAGCCAGGGTCTGAGAGATACGCAGTATTTT
j_gene: TRBJ2-7; abundance: .; d_gene: TRBD2; v_gene: TRBV9; CDR3aa: CASSVEAKRGSEQYF; CDR3nt: TGTGCCAGCAGCGTAGAAGCTAAGCGGGGGTCCGAGCAGTACTTC
j_gene: TRBJ1-2; abundance: .; d_gene: TRBD1; v_gene: TRBV6-5; CDR3aa: CASSYSDRNYGYTF; CDR3nt: TGTGCCAGCAGTTACTCGGACAGGAACTATGGCTACACCTTC
j_gene: TRBJ2-3; abundance: .; d_gene: .; v_gene: TRBV7-3; CDR3aa: CASSLFGGPTDTQYF; CDR3nt: TGTGCCAGCAGCTTATTTGGGGGCCCCACAGATACGCAGTATTTT
j_gene: TRBJ1-5; abundance: .; d_gene: TRBD1; v_gene: TRBV7-8; CDR3aa: CASSFRQGRVQPQHF; CDR3nt: TGTGCCAGCAGCTTTCGACAGGGTAGGGTTCAGCCCCAGCATTTT
j_gene: TRBJ2-7; abundance: .; d_gene: TRBD2; v_gene: TRBV10-1; CDR3aa: CASSGGPERGYYEQYF; CDR3nt: TGCGCCAGCAGTGGGGGCCCTGAGCGGGGGTACTATGAGCAGTACTTC
j_gene: TRBJ1-6; abundance: few; d_gene: .; v_gene: TRBV28; CDR3aa: CASSPHPGTSALHF; CDR3nt: TGTGCCAGCAGTCCTCATCCCGGGACCTCGGCCCTCCACTTT
j_gene: TRBJ2-5; abundance: .; d_gene: TRBD1; v_gene: TRBV28; CDR3aa: CASSSRTGGTETQYF; CDR3nt: TGTGCCAGCAGTTCCCGGACAGGGGGCACGGAGACCCAGTACTTC
j_gene: TRBJ2-5; abundance: .; d_gene: .; v_gene: TRBV5-1; CDR3aa: CASSLFGGEETQYF; CDR3nt: TGCGCCAGCAGCTTATTCGGGGGCGAAGAGACCCAGTACTTC
j_gene: TRBJ2-3; abundance: .; d_gene: .; v_gene: TRBV7-3; CDR3aa: CASSLTRDGGTDTQYF; CDR3nt: TGTGCCAGCAGCTTAACCCGGGACGGTGGCACAGATACGCAGTATTTT
j_gene: TRBJ2-1; abundance: .; d_gene: .; v_gene: TRBV5-1; CDR3aa: CASSSHNEQFF; CDR3nt: TGCGCCAGCAGTAGCCACAATGAGCAGTTCTTC
j_gene: TRBJ2-1; abundance: .; d_gene: .; v_gene: TRBV5-1; CDR3aa: CASSPLAETYNEQFF; CDR3nt: TGCGCCAGCAGCCCGCTCGCGGAGACCTACAATGAGCAGTTCTTC
j_gene: TRBJ2-1; abundance: .; d_gene: .; v_gene: TRBV30; CDR3aa: CAWKASSYNEQFF; CDR3nt: TGTGCCTGGAAAGCTAGCTCCTACAATGAGCAGTTCTTC
j_gene: TRBJ1-1; abundance: once; d_gene: .; v_gene: TRBV6-6; CDR3aa: CASSIRGGTEAFF; CDR3nt: TGTGCCAGCAGCATACGTGGGGGCACTGAAGCTTTCTTT
j_gene: TRBJ2-1; abundance: .; d_gene: .; v_gene: TRBV20-1; CDR3aa: CSAPGFNEQFF; CDR3nt: TGCAGTGCTCCGGGATTTAATGAGCAGTTCTTC
j_gene: TRBJ2-7; abundance: .; d_gene: .; v_gene: TRBV6-1; CDR3aa: CASTTGKGSYEQYF; CDR3nt: TGTGCCAGCACTACCGGGAAAGGCTCCTACGAGCAGTACTTC
j_gene: TRBJ2-2; abundance: .; d_gene: .; v_gene: TRBV11-1; CDR3aa: CASSLDHYGTGELFF; CDR3nt: TGTGCCAGCAGCTTAGACCATTATGGGACCGGGGAGCTGTTTTTT
j_gene: TRBJ2-1; abundance: once; d_gene: TRBD2; v_gene: TRBV18; CDR3aa: CASSPGLAGGLYEQFF; CDR3nt: TGTGCCAGCTCACCGGGACTAGCGGGAGGACTGTATGAGCAGTTCTTC
j_gene: TRBJ2-3; abundance: .; d_gene: .; v_gene: TRBV12-5; CDR3aa: CASGFSTDTQYF; CDR3nt: TGTGCTAGTGGATTTTCCACAGATACGCAGTATTTT
j_gene: TRBJ1-5; abundance: .; d_gene: .; v_gene: TRBV28; CDR3aa: CASSFGAGTDQPQHF; CDR3nt: TGTGCCAGCAGTTTTGGCGCAGGGACGGATCAGCCCCAGCATTTT
j_gene: TRBJ2-3; abundance: .; d_gene: TRBD2; v_gene: TRBV7-2; CDR3aa: CASSRARGGSTDTQYF; CDR3nt: TGTGCCAGCAGCCGCGCGCGCGGGGGGAGCACAGATACGCAGTATTTT
j_gene: TRBJ1-1; abundance: once; d_gene: TRBD1; v_gene: TRBV5-8; CDR3aa: CASSFIEQGGWSTEAFF; CDR3nt: TGTGCCAGCAGCTTTATAGAACAGGGGGGTTGGTCCACTGAAGCTTTCTTT
j_gene: TRBJ1-5; abundance: .; d_gene: TRBD1; v_gene: TRBV30; CDR3aa: CAWSLRTGVYNQPQHF; CDR3nt: TGTGCCTGGAGCCTCCGGACAGGGGTCTACAATCAGCCCCAGCATTTT
j_gene: TRBJ2-2; abundance: .; d_gene: TRBD2; v_gene: TRBV10-3; CDR3aa: CAIRTALAGTGELFF; CDR3nt: TGTGCCATCAGGACCGCACTAGCGGGAACCGGGGAGCTGTTTTTT
j_gene: TRBJ2-5; abundance: .; d_gene: TRBD1; v_gene: TRBV18; CDR3aa: CASSTRQGPTETQYF; CDR3nt: TGTGCCAGCTCAACAAGACAGGGGCCGACAGAGACCCAGTACTTC
j_gene: TRBJ2-5; abundance: .; d_gene: TRBD1; v_gene: TRBV11-2; CDR3aa: CASSPWTGSGETQYF; CDR3nt: TGTGCCAGCAGCCCCTGGACAGGGTCCGGGGAGACCCAGTACTTC
j_gene: TRBJ1-2; abundance: .; d_gene: TRBD1; v_gene: TRBV28; CDR3aa: CASRDSGTDGYTF; CDR3nt: TGTGCCAGCAGGGATTCCGGGACAGATGGCTACACCTTC
j_gene: TRBJ2-1; abundance: .; d_gene: TRBD2; v_gene: TRBV7-9; CDR3aa: CASSLLAGGDREQFF; CDR3nt: TGTGCCAGCAGCTTATTGGCGGGGGGGGACAGAGAGCAGTTCTTC
j_gene: TRBJ2-3; abundance: few; d_gene: .; v_gene: TRBV7-2; CDR3aa: CASSYQPGDTQYF; CDR3nt: TGTGCCAGCAGCTACCAACCTGGGGATACGCAGTATTTT
j_gene: TRBJ2-5; abundance: .; d_gene: .; v_gene: TRBV11-2; CDR3aa: CASSLTSGQGETQYF; CDR3nt: TGTGCCAGCAGCCTAACCTCGGGCCAGGGGGAGACCCAGTACTTC
j_gene: TRBJ2-1; abundance: .; d_gene: .; v_gene: TRBV19; CDR3aa: CASSIGRRGHGNEQFF; CDR3nt: TGTGCCAGTAGTATAGGTCGGAGGGGTCACGGCAATGAGCAGTTCTTC
j_gene: TRBJ2-1; abundance: .; d_gene: .; v_gene: TRBV9; CDR3aa: CASSVGGLEVWNEQFF; CDR3nt: TGTGCCAGCAGCGTAGGAGGACTGGAAGTTTGGAATGAGCAGTTCTTC
j_gene: TRBJ1-2; abundance: .; d_gene: TRBD1; v_gene: TRBV5-4; CDR3aa: CASRKFRDRASSYTF; CDR3nt: TGTGCCAGCAGGAAGTTCCGGGACAGGGCTTCGAGCTACACCTTC
j_gene: TRBJ1-4; abundance: .; d_gene: .; v_gene: TRBV19; CDR3aa: CASSIAGEAIGLFF; CDR3nt: TGTGCCAGTAGTATCGCCGGGGAAGCTATTGGACTGTTTTTT
j_gene: TRBJ2-1; abundance: .; d_gene: .; v_gene: TRBV11-2; CDR3aa: CASSLIRESRRQFF; CDR3nt: TGTGCCAGCAGCTTAATCCGGGAGTCGAGACGGCAGTTCTTC